This record covers a single T cell receptor beta chain. The antigen remains unidentified. The CDR3 consists of 17 residues. Germline lookup yields CDR1 SGHTA and CDR2 FQGTGA. Unmatched junction bases numbered 6, after V lost 0 bases and J lost 0 bases. During the collection period, no donor immune events like infections were recorded. The source of the sample is a study of identifying expanded T cells in peripheral blood. Notes on the study in general: Over two and four weeks, about 15 and 19 clones changed, versus 1.2 between replicates. Clone count variance between roughly two-week samples rose with total template count.

Repertoires were generated with immunoSEQ multiplex PCR, while TCRdb's copy carries only in-frame clones and drops some. This sample has 95,000 to 150,000 clones, with 84% found just once. Sequencing was carried out using blood. This TCR was sampled from a person between 18 and 70 years old in good health. The chain links TRBV7-3 to TRBJ2-3; 7 nucleotides align to TRBD1. In nucleotides, the CDR3 is TGTGCCAGCAGCTTAACGGGGGACAGTCCTAGCACAGATACGCAGTATTTT. This translates into CASSLTGDSPSTDTQYF.